These 13 T cell receptor beta chains originate from one sample sequenced in a study of T cells in Graves' hyperthyroidism and ophthalmopathy. TCR beta CDR3 regions were amplified from RNA. TCR CDR3 underwent first-round RT-PCR with the HTBI primer set. TCRdb analysed the multiplex PCR reads with MiXCR anew, one entry per CDR3 protein. Altogether roughly 500,000 distinct CDR3 sequences are present, under 25% being singletons, with the ten largest covering approximately 49%. Sequencing input: blood. The receptors come from a woman between 65 and 79 years old with Graves' ophthalmopathy.

This clonotype has more than one count but fewer than ten. The chain links TRBV20-1 to TRBJ2-1; TRBD2 is a possible D gene (6 bases). Per germline, CDR1 DFQATT and CDR2 SNEGSKA (reference sequence). The CDR3 contains 13 residues. Trimming cost V 3 bases and J 4 bases, with 10 bases left between them. The CDR3 DNA reads as TGCAGTGCTAGCCGGGAGCGGTACAATGAGCAGTTCTTC. It is translated as CSASRERYNEQFF.

The chain carries TRBV12-5 and TRBJ2-7, with 7 bases that match TRBD1. The CDR3 extends over 14 amino acids. Losses at the gene ends were 2 bases for V and 2 bases for J; bases not matched to a gene: 3. The V gene's germline CDR1 is LGHNT and CDR2 FRNRAP. The CDR3 is CASGLSGGPYEQYF. CDR3 in DNA: TGTGCTAGTGGTTTGTCAGGGGGACCCTACGAGCAGTACTTC.

The chain carries TRBV10-2 and TRBJ2-2; D uncertain. Looked up from germline, CDR1 is WSHSY and CDR2 is SAAADI. Trimming removed 6 bases at V and 6 bases at J, with 11 bases between. There are 13 residues in the CDR3. The CDR3 region is CASRQTWAGELFF. The CDR3 region has the DNA TGCGCCAGCAGGCAGACCTGGGCCGGGGAGCTGTTTTTT.

The CDR3 is CASSPLSDTSNTEAFF. CDR3 coding DNA: TGTGCCAGCAGCCCCCTTTCCGACACCTCGAACACTGAAGCTTTCTTT. The chain has TRBV3-1 and TRBJ1-1; the D is unclear. This CDR3 has 16 amino acids. Germline loops: CDR1 LGHDT, CDR2 YNNKEL (reference sequence). Trimming left V 4 bases short and J 1 base short, with 16 bases between.

This clonotype has only one observation. The CDR3 sequence is CSVPGISEYGYTF. CDR3 sequence (DNA): TGCAGTGTCCCCGGGATCTCGGAGTATGGCTACACCTTC. The chain employs TRBV20-1 and TRBJ1-2; D gene unclear. V lost 7 bases to trimming and J lost 5 bases, with 17 bases between them. The CDR3 runs 13 residues. Germline V gene lookup returns CDR1 DFQATT and CDR2 SNEGSKA (reference sequence).

This clonotype occurred many times. The V gene is TRBV15, the J gene TRBJ2-6; 9 bases fit TRBD1. The germline V gene encodes CDR1 LNHNV and CDR2 YYDKDF (reference sequence). This CDR3 has 16 residues. Trimming at V came to 3 bases and at J to 4 bases, leaving 4 bases not matched to a gene. Here the CDR3 reads CATSRGQGAGANVLTF. The DNA for the CDR3 is TGTGCCACCAGCAGGGGACAGGGAGCCGGGGCCAACGTCCTGACTTTC.

This clonotype appeared many times. The chain combines TRBV30 with TRBJ1-4, with D maybe TRBD1 (6 bases). Trimming shortened V by 1 base and J by 8 bases, and 14 bases separated the two germline ends. The length of the CDR3 is 14 residues. Germline V lookup: CDR1 GTSNPN, CDR2 SVGIG (reference sequence). CDR3 protein: CAWSAGAHDEKLFF. CDR3 DNA sequence: TGTGCCTGGAGTGCGGGGGCCCATGACGAAAAACTGTTTTTT. The full variable domain, in which reference TRBV30 and TRBJ1-4 provide the parts outside the CDR3, is SQTIHQWPATLVQPVGSPLSLECTVEGTSNPNLYWYRQAAGRGLQLLFYSVGIGQISSEVPQNLSASRPQDRQFILSSKKLLLSDSGFYLCAWSAGAHDEKLFFGSGTQLSVL.

At least ten counts were recorded for this clonotype. The junction departs from germline at one end; a sequencing error may be responsible. This chain links TRBV12-3 or TRBV12-4 with TRBJ2-4, with D possibly being TRBD1 or TRBD2 (5 bases each). The CDR3 is 13 amino acids. In DNA form, the CDR3 reads TGTGCCAGCATTTTATCCGGGACCACGCTTCAGTACTTC. This codes for CASILSGTTLQYF.

This clonotype was seen a handful of times. The V and J genes are TRBV5-5 and TRBJ2-4; D might be TRBD1 or TRBD2, each matching 5 bases. CDR3 length: 15 amino acids. Germline V gene data show CDR1 as SGHKS and CDR2 as YYEKEE (reference sequence). V lost 4 bases, J lost 0 bases, and 11 bases lay in between. The DNA for the CDR3 is TGTGCCAGCAGCCCTGGGGACCTAGCCAAAAACATTCAGTACTTC. This encodes CASSPGDLAKNIQYF.

This clonotype was found a few times. The genes are TRBV27 and TRBJ2-1, with 11 bases fitting TRBD2. CDR1 and CDR2 from the germline V gene are MNHEY and SMNVEV (reference sequence). The CDR3 runs 16 residues. V shed 6 bases and J 4 bases; nucleotides not matched to a gene: 8. As DNA, the CDR3 is TGTGCCAGCAGACCTTTAGCGGGAGGGCAGTACAATGAGCAGTTCTTC. Protein product: CASRPLAGGQYNEQFF.

This clonotype has ten or more counts. CDR3 region: CASSVSAANTGELFF. CDR3 nucleotide sequence: TGTGCCAGCAGTGTCTCGGCAGCGAACACCGGGGAGCTGTTTTTT. V is TRBV6-1 and J is TRBJ2-2; D remains ambiguous. Trimming pared 4 bases from V and 0 bases from J, leaving 9 bases between. The CDR3 contains 15 residues. Germline CDR1 reads MNHNS; CDR2 reads SASEGT.

This clonotype occurred a few times. The chain uses TRBV18 and TRBJ1-5; 9 bases line up with TRBD1. The CDR3 consists of 15 residues. V shed 3 bases and J 3 bases; nucleotides not matched to a gene: 3. CDR1 and CDR2 (germline): KGHSH, LQKENI. For the CDR3, the DNA is TGTGCCAGCTCACCGCGGGACAGGGTCAATCAGCCCCAGCATTTT. Encoded protein: CASSPRDRVNQPQHF. Filled out from reference TRBV18 and TRBJ1-5, the complete variable domain reads NAGVMQNPRHLVRRRGQEARLRCSPMKGHSHVYWYRQLPEEGLKFMVYLQKENIIDESGMPKERFSAEFPKEGPSILRIQQVVRGDSAAYFCASSPRDRVNQPQHFGDGTRLSIL.

This clonotype was detected ten times or more. J is TRBJ2-1 and V is TRBV10-3, with 11 bases identical to TRBD2. V gave up 5 bases and J gave up 3 bases; unmatched junction bases: 0. Germline assignment: CDR1 ENHRY and CDR2 SYGVKD. The CDR3 runs to 14 residues. DNA for the CDR3: TGTGCCATCAGTACTAGCGGGAGCTACAATGAGCAGTTCTTC. Translation gives CAISTSGSYNEQFF.